This T cell receptor beta chain was captured by sequencing in a study of blood T cell repertoires in COVID-19. In the authors' workflow: Estimation of nucleated cell counts relied on the amplification of reference gene primers. This table comes from immunoSEQ multiplex PCR, and its TCRdb copy is limited to in-frame clones, with some not included. V, J and clone size reflect that table, while D and trimming were determined from the DNA. The table includes 250,000 to 350,000 clones, roughly 90% detected once. With 8 bases removed from V and 1 base from J, the gap between germline ends came to 14 bases. This CDR3 is built from 14 residues. Per the germline V gene, CDR1 is MNHEY and CDR2 is SMNVEV (reference sequence). Participant ages covered roughly 18 to 89 years across about two dozen US areas.

V gene TRBV27 combines with J gene TRBJ1-1; D is uncertain. The sequenced material came from PBMCs or T cells enriched from blood (not recorded which). The clonotype was recovered from a man in his 60s who had recovered from COVID-19. DNA of the CDR3: TGTGCCAGCCCCACCTGGTTACAGAACACTGAAGCTTTCTTT. Encoded protein: CASPTWLQNTEAFF.